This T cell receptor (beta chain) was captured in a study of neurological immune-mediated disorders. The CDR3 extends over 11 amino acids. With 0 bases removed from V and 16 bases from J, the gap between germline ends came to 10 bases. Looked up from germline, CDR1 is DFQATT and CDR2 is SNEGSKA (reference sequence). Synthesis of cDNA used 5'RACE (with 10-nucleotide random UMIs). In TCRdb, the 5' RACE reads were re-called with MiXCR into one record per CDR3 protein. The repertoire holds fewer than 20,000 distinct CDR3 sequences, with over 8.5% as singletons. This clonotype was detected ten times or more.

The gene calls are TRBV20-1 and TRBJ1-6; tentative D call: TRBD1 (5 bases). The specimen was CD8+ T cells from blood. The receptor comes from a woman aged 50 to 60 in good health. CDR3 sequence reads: CSARDVGHLHF. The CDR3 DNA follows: TGCAGTGCTAGAGATGTGGGGCATCTCCACTTT.